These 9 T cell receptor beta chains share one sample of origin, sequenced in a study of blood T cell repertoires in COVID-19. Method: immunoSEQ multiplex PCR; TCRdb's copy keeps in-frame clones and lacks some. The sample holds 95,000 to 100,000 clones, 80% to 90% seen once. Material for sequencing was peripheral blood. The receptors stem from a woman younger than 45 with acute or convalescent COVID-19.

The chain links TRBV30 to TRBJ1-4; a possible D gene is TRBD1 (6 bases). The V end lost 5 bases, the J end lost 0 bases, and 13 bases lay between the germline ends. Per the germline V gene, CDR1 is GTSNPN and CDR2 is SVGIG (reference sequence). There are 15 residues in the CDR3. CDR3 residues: CAWRQESATNEKLFF. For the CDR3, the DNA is TGTGCCTGGCGACAGGAGTCAGCAACTAATGAAAAACTGTTTTTT.

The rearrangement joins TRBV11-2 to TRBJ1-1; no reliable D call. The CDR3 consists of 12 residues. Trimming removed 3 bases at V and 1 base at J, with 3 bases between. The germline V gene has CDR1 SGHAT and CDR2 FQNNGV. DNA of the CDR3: TGTGCCAGCAGCTTCGGGAACACTGAAGCTTTCTTT. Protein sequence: CASSFGNTEAFF.

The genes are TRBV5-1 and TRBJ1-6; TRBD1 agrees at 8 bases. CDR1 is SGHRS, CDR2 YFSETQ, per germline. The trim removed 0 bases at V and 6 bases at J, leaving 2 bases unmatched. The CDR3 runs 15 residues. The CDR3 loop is CASSLEGQVNSPLHF. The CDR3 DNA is TGCGCCAGCAGCTTGGAGGGACAGGTTAATTCACCCCTCCACTTT. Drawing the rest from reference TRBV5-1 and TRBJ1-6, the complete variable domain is KAGVTQTPRYLIKTRGQQVTLSCSPISGHRSVSWYQQTPGQGLQFLFEYFSETQRNKGNFPGRFSGRQFSNSRSEMNVSTLELGDSALYLCASSLEGQVNSPLHFGNGTRLTVT.

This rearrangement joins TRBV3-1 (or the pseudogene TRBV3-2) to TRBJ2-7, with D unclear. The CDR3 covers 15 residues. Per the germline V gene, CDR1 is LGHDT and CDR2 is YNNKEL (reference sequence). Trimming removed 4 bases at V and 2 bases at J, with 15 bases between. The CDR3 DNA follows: TGTGCCAGCAGCCCCTTCCCACAGCCTCCCTACGAGCAGTACTTC. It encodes CASSPFPQPPYEQYF.

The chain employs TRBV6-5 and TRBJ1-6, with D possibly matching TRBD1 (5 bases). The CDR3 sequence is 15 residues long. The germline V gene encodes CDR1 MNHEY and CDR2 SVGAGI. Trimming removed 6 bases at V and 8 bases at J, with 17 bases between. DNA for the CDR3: TGTGCCAGCAGAACCATGACAGTACGAGATTCACCCCTCCACTTT. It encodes CASRTMTVRDSPLHF.

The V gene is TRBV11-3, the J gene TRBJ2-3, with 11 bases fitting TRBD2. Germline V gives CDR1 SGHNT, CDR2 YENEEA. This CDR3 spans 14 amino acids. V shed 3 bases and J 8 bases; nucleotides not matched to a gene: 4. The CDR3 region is CASSFSGGEGTQYF. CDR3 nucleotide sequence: TGTGCCAGCAGCTTTAGCGGGGGGGAGGGTACGCAGTATTTT.

The CDR3 DNA reads as TGTGCCAGAAGCTTACAGGGCCCTCTGAACAATCAGCCCCAGCATTTT. It encodes CARSLQGPLNNQPQHF. This chain connects TRBV5-3 to TRBJ1-5; tentative D call: TRBD1 (6 bases). TRBV5-3 is an ORF, with its function uncertain. The length of the CDR3 is 16 residues. V shed 2 bases and J shed 3 bases, with 15 bases lying between them.

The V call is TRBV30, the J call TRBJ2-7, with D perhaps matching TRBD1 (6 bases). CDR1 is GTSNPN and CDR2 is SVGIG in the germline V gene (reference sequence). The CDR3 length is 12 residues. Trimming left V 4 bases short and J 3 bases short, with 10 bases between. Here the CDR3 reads CAWTGDNYEQYF. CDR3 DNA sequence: TGTGCCTGGACAGGGGATAACTACGAGCAGTACTTC.

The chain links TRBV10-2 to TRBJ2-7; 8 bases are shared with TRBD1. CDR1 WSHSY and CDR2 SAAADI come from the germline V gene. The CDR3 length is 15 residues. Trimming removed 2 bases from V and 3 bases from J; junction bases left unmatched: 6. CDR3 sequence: CASSEPRQGYYEQYF. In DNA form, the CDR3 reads TGCGCCAGCAGTGAGCCCCGACAGGGGTACTACGAGCAGTACTTC.